This TCR beta chain was captured in a study of response to subunit inactivated influenza vaccine. This clonotype appeared many times. Relative to the germline gene, one junction end is altered; a read error may explain this. Germline V gene lookup returns CDR1 LGHNA and CDR2 YSLEER. This CDR3 is built from 16 residues. TCRdb processed the RT-PCR reads anew with MiXCR; each CDR3 protein has one entry. This sample has some 570,000 distinct CDR3 sequences, with about 11% found just once. These same records also appear under a second study, on T cells expressing NK-cell markers. That publication notes: 5'RACE template switching built TCR beta cDNA with unique molecular identifiers.

Sequenced here: PBMCs from blood, sampled on the day of vaccination. The clonotype originates from a man aged 45-65 years who received an inactivated influenza vaccine. The V and J genes are TRBV4-3 and TRBJ2-2; 9 positions agree with TRBD2. CDR3 protein: CASSQGLASNTGELFF. Written as DNA, the CDR3 is TGCGCCAGCAGTCAAGGACTAGCGTCGAACACCGGGGAGCTGTTTTTT.